This TCR beta chain originates from a study of CD8+ T cells in alopecia areata. CDR3 size: 15 residues. Trimming removed 0 bases at V and 3 bases at J, with 11 bases between. The germline CDR1 and CDR2 sequences are SEHNR and FQNEAQ (reference sequence). Extracted RNA was reverse transcribed, and the resulting cDNA served as sequencing template. Using immunoSEQ multiplex PCR, the repertoire was profiled, and TCRdb retains in-frame clones only, with some absent. The sample holds 200,000 or so clones, about 61% seen once. The TCR sequence derives from a human donor in good health. Sequencing was carried out using CD8+ T cells sorted from blood. The chain has TRBV7-9 and TRBJ1-2; TRBD1 is a possible D gene (6 bases). The CDR3 DNA sequence: TGTGCCAGCAGCTTAGCCCTCGAGGGGGACTATGGCTACACCTTC. Translated, it gives CASSLALEGDYGYTF.